Each of the 9 T cell receptor beta chains below was sequenced from the same sample in a study of cytomegalovirus exposure and HLA in healthy donors. It was with 60 Vbeta and 13 Jbeta primers that the PCR ran. Repertoires were generated with immunoSEQ multiplex PCR, while TCRdb's copy carries only in-frame clones and drops some. The repertoire has roughly 200,000 clones, about four fifths of them found once; the top ten carry 2.9%. The sample consisted of PBMCs. The receptors were sampled from a female donor in good health and CMV-seronegative.

The V gene is TRBV28, the J gene TRBJ2-7; D may be TRBD1 (6 bases). CDR1 and CDR2 from the germline V gene are MDHEN and SYDVKM. Trimming took off 4 bases at V and 3 bases at J, with 7 bases between the two ends. There are 12 residues in the CDR3. CDR3 amino acids: CASSYRVYEQYF. The CDR3 DNA reads as TGTGCCAGCAGTTACAGGGTCTACGAGCAGTACTTC.

This clone has more than one count but fewer than ten. J is TRBJ2-3 and V is TRBV7-8; weak D call: TRBD1 (5 bases). V dropped 1 base and J dropped 6 bases, with 14 bases sitting between them. The CDR3 covers 15 residues. CDR1 SGHVS and CDR2 FQNEAQ come from the germline V gene. CDR3 DNA: TGTGCCAGCAGCTTAGGAGGTCCGAAGGGGGATACGCAGTATTTT. Residues: CASSLGGPKGDTQYF.

This clone was counted between two and nine times. The CDR3 sequence is CASTPGGGLRTYEQYF. The DNA for the CDR3 is TGTGCCAGCACCCCTGGGGGGGGGTTGAGGACCTACGAGCAGTACTTC. V usage is TRBV11-2 and J usage is TRBJ2-7; 7 bases align to TRBD2. The CDR3 runs 16 residues. Trimming cost V 7 bases and J 2 bases; bases outside gene matches: 14. Germline V gene lookup returns CDR1 SGHAT and CDR2 FQNNGV.

This chain uses TRBV2 with TRBJ1-1; possibly TRBD1 for D (6 bases). The germline CDR1 and CDR2 sequences are SNHLY and FYNNEI. This CDR3 is built from 14 residues. The ends were cut back, 5 bases at V and 4 bases at J, with 14 bases in the middle. The CDR3 DNA sequence: TGTGCCAGCAGTTTACAGGGTGAGGGCACTGAAGCTTTCTTT. Translation: CASSLQGEGTEAFF.

As to this clone: Different DNA sequences within this sample yield the same CDR3. This rearrangement joins TRBV28 to TRBJ1-5; D is unclear. Deletions cut 5 bases from V and 6 bases from J, with 14 bases between. CDR1 and CDR2 from the germline V gene are MDHEN and SYDVKM. The CDR3 extends over 14 amino acids. The CDR3 protein is CASSTRRGAQPQHF. The CDR3 bases are TGTGCCAGCAGTACCCGACGGGGTGCTCAGCCCCAGCATTTT. The whole variable domain, filled in from reference TRBV28 and TRBJ1-5, reads DVKVTQSSRYLVKRTGEKVFLECVQDMDHENMFWYRQDPGLGLRLIYFSYDVKMKEKGDIPEGYSVSREKKERFSLILESASTNQTSMYLCASSTRRGAQPQHFGDGTRLSIL.

The chain combines TRBV19 with TRBJ2-2; 7 nucleotides align to TRBD2. J lost 3 bases, V lost 4 bases, and 5 bases had no gene match. The CDR3 spans 15 residues. Per germline, CDR1 LNHDA and CDR2 SQIVND (reference sequence). The chain's CDR3 is CASSNRLAHTGELFF. The CDR3, as DNA: TGTGCCAGTAGTAACCGACTAGCCCACACCGGGGAGCTGTTTTTT.

Written as DNA, the CDR3 is TGCGCCAGCAGCTTGCTGGGACAAGAAGAGGTATCTGGAAACACCATATATTTT. The encoded protein is CASSLLGQEEVSGNTIYF. The chain has TRBV5-1 and TRBJ1-3; a weak D match, TRBD1 (6 bases). The germline CDR1 and CDR2 sequences are SGHRS and YFSETQ. Trimming cost V 1 base and J 1 base, with 18 bases left between them. The CDR3 has 18 residues.

The chain combines TRBV27 with TRBJ2-3; unclear D gene. The CDR3 has 14 residues. Germline lookup yields CDR1 MNHEY and CDR2 SMNVEV (reference sequence). V was trimmed by 3 bases and J by 4 bases, leaving 11 bases between them. This chain's CDR3 is CASSFLTSPDTQYF. In DNA form, the CDR3 reads TGTGCCAGCAGTTTCCTGACTTCTCCAGATACGCAGTATTTT.

The genes are TRBV19 and TRBJ2-2, with D maybe TRBD1 (5 bases). The ends were cut back, 3 bases at V and 0 bases at J, with 14 bases in the middle. The germline V gene encodes CDR1 LNHDA and CDR2 SQIVND (reference sequence). This CDR3 is 17 amino acids long. The CDR3 region has the DNA TGTGCCAGTAGTATGGGCAGGGCCAGCGCGAACACCGGGGAGCTGTTTTTT. Protein product: CASSMGRASANTGELFF.